This T cell receptor beta chain was sequenced for a study of Ad26.COV2.S vaccination and SARS-CoV-2 variants. Overall study: The trial was COV1001 and the donor's arm was Ad26.COV2.S. Study-wide points: From the TCR breadth and depth analyses, total T cell responses may have been underestimated. Similar non-spike TCR breadth was seen in vaccine and placebo recipients.

Treatment defined: around 19 received Ad26.COV2.S at low or high dose, single or two shots; roughly five received placebo; per-sample allocation not given. At day 63 after the first vaccine or placebo injection, samples were drawn. Vaccine was an Ad26 vector expressing Wuhan-strain SARS-CoV-2 spike. The protocol was immunoSEQ multiplex PCR, while the TCRdb copy is restricted to in-frame clones and leaves out a portion. The sample shows some 640,000 clones, about 90% of them seen only once. On this clone itself: Its antigen is unidentified. The same CDR3 is also encoded by other DNA sequences in this sample.

Sample: peripheral blood, taken in a trial of Ad26.COV2.S vaccine versus placebo. This TCR derives from a person aged 18 to 65 who received the Ad26.COV2.S COVID-19 vaccine or a placebo.

CDR3 loop: CASSQDTRSGNTIYF. The CDR3 DNA follows: TGTGCCAGCAGCCAAGATACTCGCTCTGGAAACACCATATATTTT. This chain joins TRBV3-1 (or the pseudogene TRBV3-2) and TRBJ1-3; D remains ambiguous. The length of the CDR3 is 15 residues. Trimming left V 0 bases short and J 0 bases short, with 6 bases between. Germline V gene sequence: CDR1 LGHDT, CDR2 YNNKEL (reference sequence).